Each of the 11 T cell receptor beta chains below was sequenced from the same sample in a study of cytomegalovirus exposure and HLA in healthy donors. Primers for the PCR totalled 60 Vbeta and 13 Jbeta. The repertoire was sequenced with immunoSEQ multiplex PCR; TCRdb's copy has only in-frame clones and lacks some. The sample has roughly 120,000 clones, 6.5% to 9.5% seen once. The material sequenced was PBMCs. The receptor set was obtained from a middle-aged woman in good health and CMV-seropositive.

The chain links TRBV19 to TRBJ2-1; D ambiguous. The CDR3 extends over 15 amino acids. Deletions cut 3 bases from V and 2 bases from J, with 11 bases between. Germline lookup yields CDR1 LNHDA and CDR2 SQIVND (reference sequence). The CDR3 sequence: CASSIGVRAYNEQFF. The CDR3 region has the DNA TGTGCCAGTAGTATTGGTGTGCGAGCCTACAATGAGCAGTTCTTC.

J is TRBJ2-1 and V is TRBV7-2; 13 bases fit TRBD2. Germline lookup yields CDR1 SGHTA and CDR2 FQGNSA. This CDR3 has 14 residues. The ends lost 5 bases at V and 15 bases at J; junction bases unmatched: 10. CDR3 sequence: CASSAGLAGDAWFF. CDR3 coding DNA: TGTGCCAGCAGCGCAGGACTAGCGGGGGACGCATGGTTCTTC.

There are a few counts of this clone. The CDR3 here is CASSLAPGRDEQYF. The CDR3 DNA reads as TGTGCCAGCAGCTTAGCTCCGGGGAGGGACGAGCAGTACTTC. The rearrangement joins TRBV7-8 to TRBJ2-7, with TRBD2 matching over 7 bases. The length of the CDR3 is 14 residues. V shed 0 bases and J 5 bases; nucleotides not matched to a gene: 4. Per the germline V gene, CDR1 is SGHVS and CDR2 is FQNEAQ.

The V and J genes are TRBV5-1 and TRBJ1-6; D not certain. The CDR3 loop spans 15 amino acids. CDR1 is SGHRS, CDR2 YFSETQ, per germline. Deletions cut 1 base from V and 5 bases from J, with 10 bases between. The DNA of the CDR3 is TGCGCCAGCAGCTTGAGATTGGGAGATAATTCACCCCTCCACTTT. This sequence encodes CASSLRLGDNSPLHF.

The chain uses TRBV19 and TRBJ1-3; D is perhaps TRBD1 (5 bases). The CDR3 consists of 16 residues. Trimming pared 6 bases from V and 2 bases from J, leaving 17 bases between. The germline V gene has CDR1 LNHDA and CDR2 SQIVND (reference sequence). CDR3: CASSPFTGGAGNTIYF. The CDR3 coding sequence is TGTGCCAGTAGCCCCTTTACGGGAGGGGCTGGAAACACCATATATTTT.

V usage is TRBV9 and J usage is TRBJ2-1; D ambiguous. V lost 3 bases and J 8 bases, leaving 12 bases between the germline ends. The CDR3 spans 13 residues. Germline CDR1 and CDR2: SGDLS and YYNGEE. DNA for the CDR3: TGTGCCAGCAGCGAGGAGAATTTCGATGAGCAGTTCTTC. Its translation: CASSEENFDEQFF.

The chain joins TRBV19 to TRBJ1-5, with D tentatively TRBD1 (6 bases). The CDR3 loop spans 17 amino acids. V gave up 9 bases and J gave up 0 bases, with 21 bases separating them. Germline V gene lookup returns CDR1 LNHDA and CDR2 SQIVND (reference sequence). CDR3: CASSKIRDTFSNQPQHF. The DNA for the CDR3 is TGTGCCAGCTCCAAAATCCGGGACACTTTTAGCAATCAGCCCCAGCATTTT.

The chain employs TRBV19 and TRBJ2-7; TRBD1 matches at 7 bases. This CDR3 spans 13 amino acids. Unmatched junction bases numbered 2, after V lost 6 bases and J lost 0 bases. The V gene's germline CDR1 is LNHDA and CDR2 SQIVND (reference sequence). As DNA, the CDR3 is TGTGCCAGTAGGGGACAGAGCTCCTACGAGCAGTACTTC. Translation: CASRGQSSYEQYF.

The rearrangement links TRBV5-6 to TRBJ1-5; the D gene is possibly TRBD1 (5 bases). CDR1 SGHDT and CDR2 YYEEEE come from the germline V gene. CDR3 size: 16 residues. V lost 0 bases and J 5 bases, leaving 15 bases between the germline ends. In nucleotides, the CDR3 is TGTGCCAGCAGCTTGGCAGTCCAGGGAGGCGATCAGCCCCAGCATTTT. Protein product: CASSLAVQGGDQPQHF. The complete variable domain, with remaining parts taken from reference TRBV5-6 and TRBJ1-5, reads DAGVTQSPTHLIKTRGQQVTLRCSPKSGHDTVSWYQQALGQGPQFIFQYYEEEERQRGNFPDRFSGHQFPNYSSELNVNALLLGDSALYLCASSLAVQGGDQPQHFGDGTRLSIL.

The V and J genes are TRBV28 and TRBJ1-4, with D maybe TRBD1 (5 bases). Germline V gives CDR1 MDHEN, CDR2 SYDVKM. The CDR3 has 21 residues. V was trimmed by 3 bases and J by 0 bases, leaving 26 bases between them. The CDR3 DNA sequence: TGTGCCAGCAGTTTGGAGGGCGGGGCAGGGTCCCTCATTGCAACTAATGAAAAACTGTTTTTT. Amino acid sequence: CASSLEGGAGSLIATNEKLFF. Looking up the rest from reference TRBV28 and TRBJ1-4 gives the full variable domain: DVKVTQSSRYLVKRTGEKVFLECVQDMDHENMFWYRQDPGLGLRLIYFSYDVKMKEKGDIPEGYSVSREKKERFSLILESASTNQTSMYLCASSLEGGAGSLIATNEKLFFGSGTQLSVL.

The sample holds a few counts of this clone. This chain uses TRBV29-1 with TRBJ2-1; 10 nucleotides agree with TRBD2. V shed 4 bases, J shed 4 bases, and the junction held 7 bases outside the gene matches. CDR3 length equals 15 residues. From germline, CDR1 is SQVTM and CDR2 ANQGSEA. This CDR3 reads CSVAKGSGGYNEQFF. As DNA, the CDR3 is TGCAGCGTTGCCAAGGGTAGCGGGGGGTACAATGAGCAGTTCTTC.